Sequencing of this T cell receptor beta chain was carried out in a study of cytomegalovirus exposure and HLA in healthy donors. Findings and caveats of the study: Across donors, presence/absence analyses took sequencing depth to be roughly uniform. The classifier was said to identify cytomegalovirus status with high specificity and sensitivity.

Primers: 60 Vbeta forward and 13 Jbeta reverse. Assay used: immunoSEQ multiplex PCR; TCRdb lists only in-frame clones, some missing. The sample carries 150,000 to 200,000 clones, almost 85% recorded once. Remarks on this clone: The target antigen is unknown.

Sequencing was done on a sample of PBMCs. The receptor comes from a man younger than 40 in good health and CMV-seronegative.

For the CDR3, the DNA is TGCAGCGTTAGGGGACTTTGGACCGGGAGTGCGGAGACCCAGTACTTC. Translating gives CSVRGLWTGSAETQYF. The chain couples TRBV29-1 to TRBJ2-5; the D gene is possibly TRBD2 (6 bases). The CDR3 consists of 16 residues. Germline assignment: CDR1 SQVTM and CDR2 ANQGSEA. The V and J ends lost 5 bases and 5 bases respectively, with 24 bases between them.